Listed here is a single TCR beta chain. The clone's antigen remains unknown. The sample holds no much larger clone one base away, and base qualities are not on file. TCRbeta CDR3 regions were amplified from genomic DNA using the immunoSEQ Assay, a bias-controlled multiplex PCR. The original pipeline was this. Within the assay, amplification of reference gene primers was used to estimate how many nucleated cells each sample contained. To quantify the absolute abundance of each unique TCRbeta CDR3 rearrangement, sequence reads were collapsed and filtered. Productive Simpson clonality was computed per sample as the square root of Simpson's diversity index over productive rearrangements. Entries here come from immuneACCESS through TCRdb and include only in-frame sequences with V and J called. Some clones fail to appear in such tables; in the studies checked, an unresolved V gene covers under half of the shortfall, and the cause of the remainder is unknown. The DNA was the basis for D and trimming; V, J and clone size are from that table. The sample table lists 400,000 or so clones, around 87% of them with a count of one. Under 3% of the sample comes from the top ten.

These data come from a study of blood T cell repertoires in COVID-19 (dated by TCRdb to the early 2020s). Regarding the complete study: Samples covering the acute and convalescent phases of COVID-19 were provided by collaborators in the United States, Italy and Spain. Samples were obtained from the ongoing ImmuneRACE study (first 160 participants) and from 1,000 to 1,500 subjects provided by 6 global collaborators. Where HLA class I and class II types were available, the types were taken from metadata supplied by the sample provider, not from assay-based typing. The repertoires were released in a freely available public database meant as a resource for research on the immune response to SARS-CoV-2. The material from the prospective study consisted of cDNA or gDNA derived from T cells, B-cell-depleted T cells, or PBMCs. Nearly every sample came with metadata listing a de-identified subject ID, COVID-19 status, age in years and sex. Subjects who had been exposed to COVID-19, were actively infected with it, or had recovered from it provided the deeply sampled blood TCRbeta repertoires that made up the dataset. Study-wide findings and limitations: How much clinical and demographic metadata was included differed by source and by participant, and the metadata was provided uncurated.

V lost 0 bases and J lost 7 bases; the stretch between them is 17 bases long. The germline V gene gives CDR1 as SGDLS and CDR2 as YYNGEE. From the cysteine through the phenylalanine, the CDR3 covers 16 amino acids. Here the CDR3 DNA is all that survives: 48 bases in frame from base 1. Whole blood was collected in K2EDTA tubes by collaborating institutions according to the institutions' own protocols. For TCRbeta analysis, collaborator samples were shipped as frozen whole blood, as isolated PBMCs, or as DNA extracted from either sample type. This chain joins TRBV9 to TRBJ1-5; a tentative D call is TRBD1 (6 bases match). The receptor was derived from a human donor in a cohort sampled during active COVID-19. Sequenced sample: peripheral blood. The CDR3 protein is CASSVVLGAPAQPQHF. Here is the DNA: TGTGCCAGCAGCGTAGTCTTGGGGGCCCCAGCGCAGCCCCAGCATTTT.